These T cell receptor beta chains were read from a single sample in a study of blood T cell repertoires in COVID-19. Clones were sequenced by immunoSEQ multiplex PCR, and TCRdb holds only the in-frame ones, with some missing. The sample has about 370,000 clones, 85% to 90% seen once; the top ten hold approximately 6.2%. Input material: peripheral blood. The receptors derive from a young man with active or convalescent COVID-19. CDR3s include the opening cysteine and the closing phenylalanine or tryptophan. The D gene is left open where the match is weak. Some rows have no size entry. The others give once, few or many, or a class for an expanded clone.

>TRBV3-1/TRBV3-2|TRBD1|-|TRBJ2-7
CASSQDLRDRDYEQYF
TGTGCCAGCAGCCAAGATCTTCGGGACAGAGACTACGAGCAGTACTTC
>TRBV4-1|TRBD2|-|TRBJ2-3
CASSQGVGAGDTQYF
TGCGCCAGCAGCCAAGGGGTGGGAGCGGGGGACACGCAGTATTTT
>TRBV3-1/TRBV3-2|TRBD1|-|TRBJ1-6
CASSQVTGTGLYSPLHF
TGTGCCAGCAGCCAAGTCACCGGGACAGGCCTCTATTCACCCCTCCACTTT
>TRBV6-5|TRBD1|-|TRBJ1-6
CASSYDRGYNSPLHF
TGTGCCAGCAGTTACGACAGGGGTTATAATTCACCCCTCCACTTT
>TRBV11-2|-|-|TRBJ2-7
CASSLGFREQYF
TGTGCCAGCAGCTTAGGATTCCGGGAGCAGTACTTC
>TRBV5-8|TRBD2|-|TRBJ2-3
CASSLRGGESGTDTQYF
TGTGCCAGCAGCTTGCGGGGGGGCGAATCGGGCACAGATACGCAGTATTTT
>TRBV24-1|-|-|TRBJ2-2
CATSDFQGWSTGELFF
TGTGCCACCAGTGATTTCCAGGGATGGAGCACCGGGGAGCTGTTTTTT
>TRBV4-2|TRBD2|-|TRBJ2-7
CASSQIDKAGVTYEQYF
TGTGCCAGCAGCCAAATCGATAAGGCGGGGGTAACCTACGAGCAGTACTTC
>TRBV4-2|TRBD1|-|TRBJ1-2
CASSQGTGQGAGGYTF
TGTGCCAGCAGCCAAGGCACGGGACAGGGAGCCGGAGGCTACACCTTC
>TRBV12-5|-|-|TRBJ1-1
CASGLVGQGTVNTEAFF
TGTGCTAGTGGTTTGGTGGGTCAGGGGACCGTGAACACTGAAGCTTTCTTT
>TRBV7-7|TRBD2|few|TRBJ2-5
CASSPGLAGTETQYF
TGTGCTAGCAGCCCTGGACTAGCGGGCACAGAGACCCAGTACTTC
>TRBV7-6|TRBD1|-|TRBJ2-1
CASSLTRTGYNEQFF
TGTGCCAGCAGCCTAACAAGGACAGGGTACAATGAGCAGTTCTTC
>TRBV4-2|TRBD1|-|TRBJ1-6
CASSPLPGDRKAPLHF
TGTGCCAGCAGCCCCCTACCCGGGGACAGAAAGGCCCCCCTCCACTTT
>TRBV28|-|-|TRBJ1-6
CASKAGHNSPLHF
TGTGCCAGCAAAGCGGGACATAATTCACCCCTCCACTTT
>TRBV27|-|-|TRBJ1-1
CASKLGGGNTEAFF
TGTGCCTCGAAATTAGGGGGTGGGAACACTGAAGCTTTCTTT
>TRBV10-3|TRBD2|-|TRBJ2-4
CAISEAGGVRGDIQYF
TGTGCCATCAGTGAGGCGGGAGGGGTAAGAGGGGACATTCAGTACTTC
>TRBV28|-|once|TRBJ1-2
CASSLGDTGSGYTF
TGTGCCAGCAGTTTAGGGGATACAGGGTCTGGCTACACCTTC
>TRBV21-1|-|-|TRBJ2-7
CASILAGCYYEQYF
TGTGCCAGCATTTTAGCGGGCTGTTACTACGAGCAGTACTTC
>TRBV6-5|-|-|TRBJ1-2
CASSYAGLRGYTF
TGTGCCAGCAGTTACGCGGGGTTGAGGGGCTACACCTTC
>TRBV7-2|-|-|TRBJ2-7
CASWRDSYEQYF
TGTGCCAGCTGGCGGGACTCCTACGAGCAGTACTTC
>TRBV28|-|-|TRBJ2-1
CASSPQFDNEQFF
TGTGCCAGCAGTCCGCAGTTTGACAATGAGCAGTTCTTC
>TRBV9|-|once|TRBJ2-2
CASSVGLSGGAGAATGELFF
TGTGCCAGCAGCGTAGGCTTGTCGGGTGGGGCGGGGGCCGCCACCGGGGAGCTGTTTTTT
>TRBV7-3|-|once|TRBJ2-3
CASSLSGSTDTQYF
TGTGCCAGCAGCTTAAGCGGAAGCACAGATACGCAGTATTTT
>TRBV4-2|TRBD2|-|TRBJ2-1
CASSQELAGTSGRSEQFF
TGTGCCAGCAGCCAGGAACTCGCCGGGACTAGCGGGAGAAGTGAGCAGTTCTTC
>TRBV5-6|-|-|TRBJ1-1
CATEAGPGTEAFF
TGTGCCACAGAGGCGGGGCCGGGCACTGAAGCTTTCTTT